One sample yielded the 27 T cell receptor beta chains listed below, sequenced in a study of T cells in tuberculosis. Assay used: immunoSEQ multiplex PCR; TCRdb lists only in-frame clones, some missing. The sample lists roughly 59,000 clones, around 81% seen once, with 13% in the top ten. Thawed, overnight-rested PBMC were stained with GMM-loaded CD1B tetramer, viability dye and anti-CD3, then sorted. The CD1B tetramers carried C32 glucose monomycolate purified from Rhodococcus equi. Sample: CD1b-GMM tetramer-negative cells sorted from PBMCs. These receptors were taken from an adult woman with latent tuberculosis.

The chain uses TRBV7-2 and TRBJ1-2, with a tentative D call TRBD1 (6 bases). This CDR3 is 14 amino acids long. With 5 bases removed from V and 4 bases from J, the gap between germline ends came to 14 bases. From germline, CDR1 is SGHTA and CDR2 FQGNSA. DNA for the CDR3: TGTGCCAGCAGCGCCAGGACAGCGACCTATGGCTACACCTTC. It specifies CASSARTATYGYTF.

The V and J genes are TRBV7-6 and TRBJ2-5, with TRBD2 matching 8 bases. V shed 4 bases and J 4 bases; nucleotides not matched to a gene: 5. This CDR3 is built from 14 residues. CDR1 is SGHVS and CDR2 is FNYEAQ in the germline V gene. CDR3 bases: TGTGCCAGCAGCTCTACGGGGGGGGTAGAGACCCAGTACTTC. Residues: CASSSTGGVETQYF.

The chain uses TRBV28 and TRBJ2-3, with D uncertain. V was cut by 5 bases and J by 4 bases, with 19 bases left in between. Germline loops: CDR1 MDHEN, CDR2 SYDVKM. The CDR3 covers 16 residues. The chain's CDR3 is CASSLMTNQKADTQYF. CDR3 sequence (DNA): TGTGCCAGCAGTCTAATGACAAACCAAAAAGCAGATACGCAGTATTTT. Filled out from reference TRBV28 and TRBJ2-3, the complete variable domain reads DVKVTQSSRYLVKRTGEKVFLECVQDMDHENMFWYRQDPGLGLRLIYFSYDVKMKEKGDIPEGYSVSREKKERFSLILESASTNQTSMYLCASSLMTNQKADTQYFGPGTRLTVL.

This rearrangement joins TRBV27 to TRBJ2-7, with D possibly being TRBD1 (5 bases). CDR1 and CDR2 (germline): MNHEY, SMNVEV (reference sequence). The CDR3 sequence is 14 residues long. The V gene lost 4 bases and the J gene lost 2 bases, with 12 bases spanning the gap. The CDR3 here is CASSSPTVAYEQYF. CDR3 DNA sequence: TGTGCCAGCAGTTCACCGACAGTAGCCTACGAGCAGTACTTC.

The rearrangement uses TRBV11-2 and TRBJ2-7, with 10 nucleotides matching TRBD2. CDR1 and CDR2 (germline): SGHAT, FQNNGV. This CDR3 contains 14 residues. Germline trimming cut 4 bases from V and 5 bases from J; bases unmatched to any gene: 5. The CDR3 DNA reads TGTGCCAGCAGCTCAAGCGGGAGGGCCCACGAGCAGTACTTC. Residues: CASSSSGRAHEQYF.

This sequence joins TRBV27 and TRBJ2-7, with 8 nucleotides matching TRBD1. CDR3 size: 14 residues. Germline CDR1 is MNHEY and CDR2 is SMNVEV (reference sequence). Losses at the gene ends were 3 bases for V and 5 bases for J; bases not matched to a gene: 6. The CDR3 DNA is TGTGCCAGCAGTTTTTCAGGGGGCGCCGACGAGCAGTACTTC. It is translated as CASSFSGGADEQYF.

The rearrangement joins TRBV27 to TRBJ2-2; D is possibly TRBD1 (6 bases). The CDR3 is 17 amino acids. Germline V gene data show CDR1 as MNHEY and CDR2 as SMNVEV (reference sequence). V was shortened by 2 bases and J by 5 bases, with 18 bases between the two germline ends. The CDR3 DNA sequence: TGTGCCAGCAGTTTACGGATGGGGTGGGGGCCTACCGGGGAGCTGTTTTTT. Translated: CASSLRMGWGPTGELFF.

J is TRBJ2-1 and V is TRBV29-1; TRBD2 matches 8 bases. V lost 2 bases to trimming and J lost 4 bases; unmatched junction nucleotides: 4. CDR3 size: 14 residues. Germline loops: CDR1 SQVTM, CDR2 ANQGSEA. CDR3 DNA sequence: TGCAGCGTTGAAACCTTAGCGGGGTACAATGAGCAGTTCTTC. Encoded protein: CSVETLAGYNEQFF.

V gene TRBV6-5 combines with J gene TRBJ2-2; TRBD2 matches at 9 bases. Losses at the gene ends were 4 bases for V and 0 bases for J; bases not matched to a gene: 3. Germline V gene sequence: CDR1 MNHEY, CDR2 SVGAGI. The CDR3 sequence is 16 residues long. The CDR3 DNA reads TGTGCCAGCAGTTGGGCGGGGGGGGCGAACACCGGGGAGCTGTTTTTT. As protein: CASSWAGGANTGELFF.

This clone was observed a handful of times. CDR3 region: CASREGHTIYF. The CDR3 bases are TGTGCCAGCCGGGAGGGGCACACCATATATTTT. The rearrangement links TRBV28 to TRBJ1-3; D is possibly TRBD1 (5 bases). Germline CDR1 MDHEN, CDR2 SYDVKM. This CDR3 comprises 11 residues. Trimming took off 8 bases at V and 8 bases at J, with 10 bases between the two ends.

The V and J genes are TRBV4-2 and TRBJ2-7, with TRBD2 matching over 7 bases. Germline CDR1 LGHNA, CDR2 YNFKEQ. The V gene end was trimmed by 4 bases and the J gene end by 2 bases; junction bases not matched to a gene: 5. The CDR3 is 14 residues long. The CDR3 bases are TGTGCCAGCAGCCTTTCTGGGGGGGCCTACGAGCAGTACTTC. Protein: CASSLSGGAYEQYF.

V usage is TRBV7-9 and J usage is TRBJ1-4, with D hard to call. This CDR3 has 15 residues. The ends were cut back, 1 base at V and 3 bases at J, with 9 bases in the middle. Per germline, CDR1 SEHNR and CDR2 FQNEAQ (reference sequence). The CDR3 loop is CASSLVFGANEKLFF. In nucleotides, the CDR3 is TGTGCCAGCAGCTTAGTATTCGGAGCTAATGAAAAACTGTTTTTT.

DNA for the CDR3: TGTGCCAGTACCTCCCGGCCCCCGGGACAGCTTAATGAAAAACTGTTTTTT. Protein: CASTSRPPGQLNEKLFF. This chain joins TRBV19 and TRBJ1-4; TRBD1 matches at 7 bases. Germline trimming cut 7 bases from V and 4 bases from J; bases unmatched to any gene: 15. Germline V gene lookup returns CDR1 LNHDA and CDR2 SQIVND (reference sequence). This CDR3 has 17 amino acids. Variable domain in full (rest from reference TRBV19 and TRBJ1-4): DGGITQSPKYLFRKEGQNVTLSCEQNLNHDAMYWYRQDPGQGLRLIYYSQIVNDFQKGDIAEGYSVSREKKESFPLTVTSAQKNPTAFYLCASTSRPPGQLNEKLFFGSGTQLSVL.

This chain connects TRBV28 to TRBJ1-6; no definite D call. The V end lost 4 bases, the J end lost 6 bases, and 13 bases lay between the germline ends. This CDR3 has 15 residues. Germline loops: CDR1 MDHEN, CDR2 SYDVKM. CDR3 loop: CASSYVNEANSPLHF. The CDR3 nucleotides are TGTGCCAGCAGTTACGTGAATGAGGCTAATTCACCCCTCCACTTT.

The chain recombines TRBV5-1 with TRBJ2-3; maybe TRBD1 (6 bases). Germline V gene lookup returns CDR1 SGHRS and CDR2 YFSETQ. Deletions cut 3 bases from V and 3 bases from J, with 20 bases between. The CDR3 spans 17 residues. CDR3 amino acids: CASSYRQAPPGTDTQYF. CDR3 nucleotide sequence: TGCGCCAGCAGCTATCGACAGGCCCCACCGGGGACAGATACGCAGTATTTT.

The chain couples TRBV6-1 to TRBJ1-4, with D unresolved. The V gene lost 11 bases and the J gene lost 0 bases, with 10 bases spanning the gap. The CDR3 is made up of 13 amino acids. Germline V lookup: CDR1 MNHNS, CDR2 SASEGT. The CDR3 spells CASHRATNEKLFF. The CDR3 DNA is TGTGCCTCCCACAGAGCAACTAATGAAAAACTGTTTTTT.

The chain employs TRBV4-1 and TRBJ2-1; D uncertain. V lost 1 base to trimming and J lost 12 bases, with 13 bases between them. This CDR3 has 13 residues. CDR1 MGHRA and CDR2 YSYEKL come from the germline V gene. The CDR3 loop reads CASSQVNSEAQFF. DNA of the CDR3: TGCGCCAGCAGCCAAGTGAACTCTGAGGCGCAGTTCTTC.

This clone was counted once. The chain combines TRBV18 with TRBJ2-7, with D maybe TRBD1 (5 bases). In germline, CDR1 is KGHSH, CDR2 LQKENI. The CDR3 sequence is 16 residues long. Deletions cut 5 bases from V and 0 bases from J, with 17 bases between. CDR3 region: CASSSGMGGGSYEQYF. The CDR3 DNA reads as TGTGCCAGCTCATCAGGGATGGGCGGTGGCTCCTACGAGCAGTACTTC.

The genes are TRBV19 and TRBJ2-1; 9 bases agree with TRBD2. The CDR3 is 15 amino acids. V lost 4 bases, J lost 1 base, and 2 bases stayed unmatched. CDR1 and CDR2 from the germline V gene are LNHDA and SQIVND (reference sequence). The CDR3, as DNA: TGTGCCAGTAGTAGACTAGCGGTGTCCTACAATGAGCAGTTCTTC. Protein: CASSRLAVSYNEQFF.

In its sample, this clone was seen once. Written as DNA, the CDR3 is TGCGCCAGCAGCCAAGATTCGGGAGCTAACTATGGCTACACCTTC. Amino acids: CASSQDSGANYGYTF. The V call is TRBV4-3, the J call TRBJ1-2; unclear D gene. V was shortened by 0 bases and J by 0 bases, with 8 bases between the two germline ends. Germline V lookup: CDR1 LGHNA, CDR2 YSLEER. This CDR3 comprises 15 residues.

This chain connects TRBV28 to TRBJ2-7; TRBD1 matches 10 bases. CDR3 length: 15 amino acids. V was pared by 5 bases and J by 4 bases, with 8 bases of the junction left unmatched. Germline-derived CDR1 and CDR2 are MDHEN and SYDVKM. CDR3 region: CASSVPGQGIYEQYF. CDR3 in DNA: TGTGCCAGCAGTGTACCGGGACAGGGGATATACGAGCAGTACTTC.

The rearrangement links TRBV4-2 to TRBJ2-3; a possible D gene is TRBD2 (6 bases). With 0 bases removed from V and 5 bases from J, the gap between germline ends came to 12 bases. CDR3 length: 15 amino acids. CDR1 is LGHNA and CDR2 is YNFKEQ in the germline V gene. This CDR3 reads CASSQDGLIRDTQYF. CDR3 sequence (DNA): TGTGCCAGCAGCCAAGATGGACTAATTCGAGATACGCAGTATTTT.

A single count supports this clone. The V and J genes are TRBV14 and TRBJ2-5; 11 positions match TRBD1. CDR3 length: 15 amino acids. The V and J ends lost 2 bases and 5 bases, in that order; junction bases with no gene match: 4. Germline-derived CDR1 and CDR2 are SGHDN and FVKESK. The CDR3 DNA follows: TGTGCCAGCAGCCAATGGACAGGGGGCGGGGAGACCCAGTACTTC. Protein product: CASSQWTGGGETQYF.

V is TRBV2 and J is TRBJ2-1; a possible D gene is TRBD2 (5 bases). The CDR3 totals 15 residues. V shed 5 bases and J shed 0 bases, with 11 bases lying between them. CDR1 is SNHLY, CDR2 FYNNEI, per germline. CDR3 sequence: CASSPGSSSYNEQFF. CDR3 coding DNA: TGTGCCAGCAGTCCGGGATCTAGCTCCTACAATGAGCAGTTCTTC.

The rearrangement joins TRBV28 to TRBJ1-5, with TRBD1 as a possible D gene (6 bases). Trimming took off 6 bases at V and 4 bases at J, with 19 bases between the two ends. CDR3 length equals 16 residues. Germline CDR1 reads MDHEN; CDR2 reads SYDVKM. Here the CDR3 DNA reads TGTGCCAGCAGCAAAGGGGGTGTGGCGAGGAATCAGCCCCAGCATTTT. Its translation: CASSKGGVARNQPQHF.

The CDR3 loop reads CASSPTFEQYF. The CDR3, as DNA: TGTGCCAGCAGCCCGACTTTCGAGCAGTACTTC. The chain employs TRBV5-8 and TRBJ2-5, with unresolved D. The J call is doubtful: the DNA matches TRBJ2-7 better. The CDR3 has 11 residues. Germline values: CDR1 SGHTS, CDR2 YDEGEE.

CDR3 sequence (DNA): TGTGCCAGCAGCTTATATCCAGGGCTTTATAATGAGCAGTTCTTC. Translation gives CASSLYPGLYNEQFF. The chain carries TRBV7-3 and TRBJ2-1; possible D gene TRBD1, 5 bases. This CDR3 comprises 15 residues. In germline, CDR1 is SGHTA, CDR2 FQGTGA. Trimming shortened V by 2 bases and J by 7 bases, and 15 bases separated the two germline ends.